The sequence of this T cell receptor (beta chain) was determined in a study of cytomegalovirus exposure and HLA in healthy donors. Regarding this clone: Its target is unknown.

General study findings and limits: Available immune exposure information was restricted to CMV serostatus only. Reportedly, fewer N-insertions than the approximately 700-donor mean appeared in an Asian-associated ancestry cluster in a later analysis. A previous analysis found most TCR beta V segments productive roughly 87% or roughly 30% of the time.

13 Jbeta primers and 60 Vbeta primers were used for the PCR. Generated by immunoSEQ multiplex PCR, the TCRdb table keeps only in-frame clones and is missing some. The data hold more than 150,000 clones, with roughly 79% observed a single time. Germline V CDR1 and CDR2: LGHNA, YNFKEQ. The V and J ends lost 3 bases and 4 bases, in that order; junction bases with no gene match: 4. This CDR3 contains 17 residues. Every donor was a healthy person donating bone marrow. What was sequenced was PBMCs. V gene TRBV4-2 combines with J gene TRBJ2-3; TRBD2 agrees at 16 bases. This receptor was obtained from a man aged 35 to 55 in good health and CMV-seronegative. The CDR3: CASSQGLAGGPADTQYF. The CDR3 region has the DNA TGTGCCAGCAGCCAGGGACTAGCGGGAGGGCCCGCAGATACGCAGTATTTT.